Here is one T cell receptor (beta chain) with its context. Its antigen is not known. Germline V gene lookup returns CDR1 MGHRA and CDR2 YSYEKL. The CDR3 runs 15 residues. V trimming: 1 base; J trimming: 3 bases; junction bases outside the gene matches: 3. These data are taken from a study of CD8+ T cells in alopecia areata. Study as a whole: Tofacitinib ran 6 to 18 months, followed by 6 months off drug. Study-level points and caveats: Scalp and blood samples kept many expanded lesional clones throughout tofacitinib.

Treatment described: oral pan-JAK inhibitor, 5-10 mg twice daily. Lesional scalp tissue (obtained by punch biopsy) and peripheral blood were collected from alopecia areata patients. Following extraction, RNA underwent reverse transcription to cDNA, which served as the sequencing template. The protocol was immunoSEQ multiplex PCR, while the TCRdb copy is restricted to in-frame clones and leaves out a portion. The sample gives 170,000 or so clones, 50% to 65% of which show up once; 10% to 13% is in the top ten. The rearrangement uses TRBV4-1 and TRBJ1-2; 9 bases fit TRBD1. This sequence originates from a human donor with alopecia areata. Sequencing used CD8+ T cells sorted from blood, obtained at week 24, from a patient treated with tofacitinib. CDR3 residues: CASSQVDRGDYGYTF. CDR3 coding DNA: TGCGCCAGCAGCCAAGTGGACAGGGGAGACTATGGCTACACCTTC.